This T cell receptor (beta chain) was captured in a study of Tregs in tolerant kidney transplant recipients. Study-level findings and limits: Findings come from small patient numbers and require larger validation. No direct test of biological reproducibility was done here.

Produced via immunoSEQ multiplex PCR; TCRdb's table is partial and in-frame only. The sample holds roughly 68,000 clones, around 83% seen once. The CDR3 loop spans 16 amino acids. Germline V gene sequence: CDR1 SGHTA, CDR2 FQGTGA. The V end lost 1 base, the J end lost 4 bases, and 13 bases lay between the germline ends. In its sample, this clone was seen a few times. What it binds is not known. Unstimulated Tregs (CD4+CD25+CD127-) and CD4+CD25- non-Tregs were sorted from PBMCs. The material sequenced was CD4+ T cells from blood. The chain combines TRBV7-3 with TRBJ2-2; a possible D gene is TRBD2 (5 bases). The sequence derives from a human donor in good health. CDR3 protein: CASSLSPSTGTGELFF. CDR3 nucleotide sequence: TGTGCCAGCAGCTTAAGCCCTAGCACGGGCACCGGGGAGCTGTTTTTT.